These 26 T cell receptor beta chains share one sample of origin, sequenced in a study of blood T cell repertoires in COVID-19. TCRdb's table, derived via immunoSEQ multiplex PCR, lists solely in-frame clones and lacks some. The sample holds 130,000 to 150,000 clones, 70% to 80% seen once. The specimen sequenced was peripheral blood. All receptors derive from a woman in her 70s with COVID-19, enrolled during active disease.

The chain employs TRBV28 and TRBJ1-1, with unresolved D. The germline V and J ends were trimmed by 7 bases and 2 bases, with 14 bases remaining between them. The germline CDR1 and CDR2 sequences are MDHEN and SYDVKM. There are 14 residues in the CDR3. The CDR3 sequence: CASTTMTPNTEAFF. DNA for the CDR3: TGTGCCAGCACTACAATGACACCAAACACTGAAGCTTTCTTT. Full variable domain (missing parts from reference TRBV28 and TRBJ1-1): DVKVTQSSRYLVKRTGEKVFLECVQDMDHENMFWYRQDPGLGLRLIYFSYDVKMKEKGDIPEGYSVSREKKERFSLILESASTNQTSMYLCASTTMTPNTEAFFGQGTRLTVV.

The rearrangement joins TRBV5-1 to TRBJ1-6, with 8 positions matching TRBD1. Germline V CDR1 and CDR2: SGHRS, YFSETQ. The CDR3 has 17 amino acids. V shed 0 bases and J 1 base; nucleotides not matched to a gene: 3. CDR3 DNA sequence: TGCGCCAGCAGCTTGGGCAGGGGGCTATCCTATAATTCACCCCTCCACTTT. Translated, it gives CASSLGRGLSYNSPLHF.

The genes are TRBV27 and TRBJ1-4; no reliable D call. The V end was cut by 0 bases, the J end by 0 bases, with 5 bases between. CDR3 size: 15 residues. In germline, CDR1 is MNHEY, CDR2 SMNVEV (reference sequence). The CDR3 bases are TGTGCCAGCAGTTTATCGGTAGCAACTAATGAAAAACTGTTTTTT. This codes for CASSLSVATNEKLFF.

The CDR3 region has the DNA TGTGCCAGTAGCCGAACCGCCGGGACTAGCGGGGGTTACTCCTACAATGAGCAGTTCTTC. Protein: CASSRTAGTSGGYSYNEQFF. V gene TRBV19 combines with J gene TRBJ2-1; 14 bases map to TRBD2. The CDR3 spans 20 residues. Losses at the gene ends were 6 bases for V and 0 bases for J; bases not matched to a gene: 13. Germline V gene sequence: CDR1 LNHDA, CDR2 SQIVND (reference sequence).

V gene TRBV7-8 combines with J gene TRBJ2-7; 9 bases agree with TRBD2. The germline V gene encodes CDR1 SGHVS and CDR2 FQNEAQ. V was clipped by 6 bases and J by 3 bases; unmatched bases: 12. The CDR3 runs 16 residues. CDR3 amino acids: CASSLLRAGGRYEQYF. The CDR3 region has the DNA TGTGCCAGCAGTCTGCTGAGGGCGGGGGGGCGCTACGAGCAGTACTTC.

This chain joins TRBV6-5 and TRBJ1-2; no definite D call. This CDR3 is 13 amino acids long. V lost 5 bases to trimming and J lost 3 bases, with 10 bases between them. Germline CDR1 reads MNHEY; CDR2 reads SVGAGI. CDR3: CASSPRAHYGYTF. The CDR3 DNA reads as TGTGCCAGCAGTCCCCGCGCGCACTATGGCTACACCTTC.

The rearrangement joins TRBV7-3 to TRBJ2-1, with D maybe TRBD2 (6 bases). The CDR3 covers 14 residues. The germline V and J ends were trimmed by 4 bases and 7 bases, with 14 bases remaining between them. From germline, CDR1 is SGHTA and CDR2 FQGTGA. The CDR3 region has the DNA TGTGCCAGCAGCTCTATGTACGGGGGAAATGAGCAGTTCTTC. Translation gives CASSSMYGGNEQFF.

The rearrangement joins TRBV3-1 (or the pseudogene TRBV3-2) to TRBJ1-2; TRBD1 is a possible D gene (5 bases). Trimming took 1 base from V and 8 from J, leaving 20 bases between them. There are 16 residues in the CDR3. Germline lookup yields CDR1 LGHDT and CDR2 YNNKEL (reference sequence). The CDR3 coding sequence is TGTGCCAGCAGCCAAGCCCAGGGCAGGTCCCTGTCCGGCTACACCTTC. Protein: CASSQAQGRSLSGYTF.

This sequence joins TRBV29-1 and TRBJ2-1; a possible D gene is TRBD1 (6 bases). CDR1 is SQVTM and CDR2 is ANQGSEA in the germline V gene. V was cut by 6 bases and J by 0 bases, with 9 bases left in between. The CDR3 contains 13 residues. This chain's CDR3 is CSVDSSSYNEQFF. As DNA, the CDR3 is TGCAGCGTGGACAGCAGCTCCTACAATGAGCAGTTCTTC.

The CDR3 protein is CASSPGLAGGEADTQYF. DNA of the CDR3: TGTGCCAGCAGCCCTGGACTAGCGGGGGGGGAAGCAGATACGCAGTATTTT. This chain joins TRBV3-1 (or the pseudogene TRBV3-2) and TRBJ2-3; 15 positions match TRBD2. CDR3 length equals 17 residues. V dropped 4 bases and J dropped 4; count of bases not matched to a gene: 6. Per germline, CDR1 LGHDT and CDR2 YNNKEL (reference sequence).

J is TRBJ2-3 and V is TRBV2; TRBD2 aligns across 7 bases. This CDR3 comprises 13 residues. V lost 4 bases to trimming and J lost 7 bases; unmatched junction nucleotides: 5. Per germline, CDR1 SNHLY and CDR2 FYNNEI. The CDR3 region is CASSGLARNTQYF. The CDR3 DNA reads as TGTGCCAGCAGTGGACTAGCAAGGAATACGCAGTATTTT.

This rearrangement joins TRBV2 to TRBJ1-1; 7 positions match TRBD1. Losses at the gene ends were 7 bases for V and 1 base for J; bases not matched to a gene: 6. The germline V gene encodes CDR1 SNHLY and CDR2 FYNNEI. This CDR3 contains 14 residues. The CDR3 here is CASTSGTANTEAFF. The CDR3 DNA reads as TGTGCCAGCACCTCCGGGACAGCGAACACTGAAGCTTTCTTT.

The chain joins TRBV28 to TRBJ1-4; 11 bases map to TRBD1. The CDR3 consists of 15 residues. Germline lookup yields CDR1 MDHEN and CDR2 SYDVKM. Trimming removed 5 bases from V and 7 bases from J; junction bases left unmatched: 6. CDR3 DNA sequence: TGTGCCAGCAGTCCGGAGGACAGGGGGCGTGAAAAACTGTTTTTT. This gives the protein CASSPEDRGREKLFF. Using reference TRBV28 and TRBJ1-4 for the parts outside the CDR3, the full variable domain is DVKVTQSSRYLVKRTGEKVFLECVQDMDHENMFWYRQDPGLGLRLIYFSYDVKMKEKGDIPEGYSVSREKKERFSLILESASTNQTSMYLCASSPEDRGREKLFFGSGTQLSVL.

The rearrangement links TRBV7-2 to TRBJ2-5, with 8 bases fitting TRBD1. CDR1 is SGHTA and CDR2 is FQGNSA in the germline V gene. J lost 2 bases, V lost 5 bases, and 4 bases had no gene match. The CDR3 covers 14 residues. This CDR3 reads CASSPWTGQETQYF. Written as DNA, the CDR3 is TGTGCCAGCAGCCCATGGACAGGGCAAGAGACCCAGTACTTC.

CDR3 protein: CASSPGVTYGYTF. The CDR3 bases are TGCGCCAGCAGCCCGGGGGTTACCTATGGCTACACCTTC. This sequence joins TRBV5-1 and TRBJ1-2; perhaps TRBD1 as D (5 bases). The germline V and J ends were trimmed by 4 bases and 4 bases, with 11 bases remaining between them. The CDR3 length is 13 residues. Germline V gene lookup returns CDR1 SGHRS and CDR2 YFSETQ.

The chain employs TRBV6-6 and TRBJ2-3; possible D gene TRBD2, 6 bases. Germline loops: CDR1 MNHNY, CDR2 SVGAGI (reference sequence). Trimming removed 5 bases from V and 5 bases from J, with 23 bases in between. The CDR3 runs to 17 residues. The CDR3 DNA reads TGTGCCAGCAGTCCCGTCGAGCGGGCCAGGTCGGTAGATACGCAGTATTTT. This translates into CASSPVERARSVDTQYF.

The rearrangement joins TRBV5-5 to TRBJ1-1, with 10 bases matching TRBD1. The CDR3 covers 17 residues. The junction had 13 bases not matched to a gene; V was cut back by 4 bases and J by 4 bases. CDR1 and CDR2 from the germline V gene are SGHKS and YYEKEE (reference sequence). As DNA, the CDR3 is TGTGCCAGCAGCGCCAGACAGGGGGCAAATTTGGCCACTGAAGCTTTCTTT. Its protein is CASSARQGANLATEAFF.

The chain is built from TRBV27 and TRBJ2-5; no clear D. V was shortened by 2 bases and J by 0 bases, with 4 bases between the two germline ends. Germline V gene sequence: CDR1 MNHEY, CDR2 SMNVEV (reference sequence). This CDR3 contains 13 residues. DNA of the CDR3: TGTGCCAGCAGTTTACCCAACCAAGAGACCCAGTACTTC. It is translated as CASSLPNQETQYF.

The rearrangement links TRBV6-2 or TRBV6-3 to TRBJ2-1, with TRBD1 as a possible D gene (6 bases). Germline-derived CDR1 and CDR2 are MNHEY and SVGEGT. The CDR3 runs 15 residues. The V end lost 3 bases, the J end lost 3 bases, and 12 bases lay between the germline ends. The CDR3 reads CASSYPQGLYNEQFF. In DNA, the CDR3 is TGTGCCAGCAGTTATCCGCAGGGGCTCTACAATGAGCAGTTCTTC.

V and J are TRBV2 and TRBJ2-7; TRBD1 matches at 9 bases. The V gene's germline CDR1 is SNHLY and CDR2 FYNNEI. CDR3 length: 14 amino acids. The V segment lost 3 bases and the J segment 2 bases; nucleotides outside the gene matches: 2. The CDR3 loop is CASSDGTGTYEQYF. The CDR3 DNA reads TGTGCCAGCAGTGACGGGACAGGGACCTACGAGCAGTACTTC.

V usage is TRBV24-1 and J usage is TRBJ2-6; D is possibly TRBD2 (5 bases). This CDR3 has 14 amino acids. CDR1 and CDR2 (germline): KGHDR, SFDVKD. Trimming took off 5 bases at V and 2 bases at J, with 6 bases between the two ends. This CDR3 reads CATSGETGANVLTF. Here the CDR3 DNA reads TGTGCCACCAGTGGGGAGACTGGGGCCAACGTCCTGACTTTC.

Of note for this clone: Other DNA sequences within the sample encode an identical CDR3. CDR3: CASSYRGNTEAFF. Written as DNA, the CDR3 is TGTGCCAGCAGTTACCGGGGAAACACTGAAGCTTTCTTT. The chain joins TRBV6-2 or TRBV6-3 to TRBJ1-1; D unresolved. CDR3 length: 13 amino acids. The V gene's germline CDR1 is MNHEY and CDR2 SVGEGT. The V and J ends lost 2 bases and 2 bases respectively, with 6 bases between them.

V gene TRBV4-1 combines with J gene TRBJ1-5; 10 positions match TRBD1. With V trimmed by 0 bases and J by 2 bases, 4 bases remained unmatched. This CDR3 comprises 17 residues. CDR1 is MGHRA and CDR2 is YSYEKL in the germline V gene. The CDR3 here is CASSQETGGGGNQPQHF. In nucleotides, the CDR3 is TGCGCCAGCAGCCAAGAGACAGGGGGCGGCGGCAATCAGCCCCAGCATTTT.

The gene calls are TRBV9 and TRBJ2-1, with a weak D call TRBD2 (6 bases). The germline V gene has CDR1 SGDLS and CDR2 YYNGEE. The CDR3 extends over 14 amino acids. V shed 3 bases and J shed 2 bases, with 9 bases lying between them. As DNA, the CDR3 is TGTGCCAGCAGCGCCCCGGGGGCCTACAATGAGCAGTTCTTC. This encodes CASSAPGAYNEQFF.

This clone has a single count. The chain joins TRBV30 to TRBJ1-5; unclear D gene. Germline V gene sequence: CDR1 GTSNPN, CDR2 SVGIG (reference sequence). The CDR3 spans 13 residues. Between the trimmed V and J ends, which lost 1 base and 4 bases, there was a span of 8 bases. The CDR3 reads CAWSARLNQPQHF. The DNA of the CDR3 is TGTGCCTGGAGTGCGCGACTAAATCAGCCCCAGCATTTT. The complete variable domain, with remaining parts taken from reference TRBV30 and TRBJ1-5, reads SQTIHQWPATLVQPVGSPLSLECTVEGTSNPNLYWYRQAAGRGLQLLFYSVGIGQISSEVPQNLSASRPQDRQFILSSKKLLLSDSGFYLCAWSARLNQPQHFGDGTRLSIL.

The rearrangement joins TRBV4-2 to TRBJ2-6, with 10 nucleotides matching TRBD2. CDR1 and CDR2 from the germline V gene are LGHNA and YNFKEQ. The CDR3 is 17 residues long. Trimming at V came to 1 base and at J to 1 base, leaving 1 base not matched to a gene. The CDR3 sequence is CASSQGGLASGANVLTF. CDR3 nucleotide sequence: TGTGCCAGCAGCCAAGGGGGACTAGCGTCTGGGGCCAACGTCCTGACTTTC.